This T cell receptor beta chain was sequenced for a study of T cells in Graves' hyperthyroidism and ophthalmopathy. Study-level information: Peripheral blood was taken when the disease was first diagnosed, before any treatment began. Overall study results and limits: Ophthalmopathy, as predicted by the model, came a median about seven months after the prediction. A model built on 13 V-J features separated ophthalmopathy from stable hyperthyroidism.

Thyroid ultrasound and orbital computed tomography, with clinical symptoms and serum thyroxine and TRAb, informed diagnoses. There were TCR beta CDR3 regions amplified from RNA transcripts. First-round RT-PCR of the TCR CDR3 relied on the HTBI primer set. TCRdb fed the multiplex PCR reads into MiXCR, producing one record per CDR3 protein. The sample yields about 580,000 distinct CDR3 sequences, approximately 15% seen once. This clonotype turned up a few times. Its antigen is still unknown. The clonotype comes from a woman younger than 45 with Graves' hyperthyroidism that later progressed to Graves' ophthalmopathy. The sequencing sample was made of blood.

The CDR3 DNA sequence: TGTGCCACCGGGCAGACGGGATCACCCCTCCACTTT. Translation: CATGQTGSPLHF. The chain carries TRBV19 and TRBJ1-6; D gene ambiguous. Trimming pared 10 bases from V and 10 bases from J, leaving 14 bases between. Per germline, CDR1 LNHDA and CDR2 SQIVND (reference sequence). CDR3 size: 12 residues.